Following are 3 T cell receptor beta chains from one sample sequenced in a study of control samples from healthy donors and cancer patients. Generated by immunoSEQ multiplex PCR, the TCRdb table keeps only in-frame clones and is missing some. The table lists fewer than 500,000 clones, 75% to 95% of them singletons, with roughly 6.4% in the top ten. Sequenced material: PBMCs. All receptors derive from a man aged 35 to 55 with head and neck cancer.

This chain links TRBV30 with TRBJ1-2; D is undetermined. The CDR3 is 12 amino acids. Germline CDR1 GTSNPN, CDR2 SVGIG (reference sequence). V was shortened by 2 bases and J by 4 bases, with 8 bases between the two germline ends. CDR3 in amino acids: CAWSSGSYGYTF. The CDR3 DNA reads as TGTGCCTGGAGTAGTGGTTCCTATGGCTACACCTTC.

A note on this clone: Within the sample, other DNA sequences also encode this same CDR3. This sequence joins TRBV14 and TRBJ2-5, with 14 bases that match TRBD2. Looked up from germline, CDR1 is SGHDN and CDR2 is FVKESK. The CDR3 runs 15 residues. V trimming: 4 bases; J trimming: 5 bases; junction bases outside the gene matches: 3. The CDR3 region is CASSRGLAGVETQYF. The CDR3 DNA reads as TGTGCCAGCAGCCGGGGACTAGCGGGAGTGGAGACCCAGTACTTC.

The chain employs TRBV4-2 and TRBJ2-7; 10 nucleotides align to TRBD2. The CDR3 sequence is 14 residues long. Germline trimming cut 4 bases from V and 5 bases from J; bases unmatched to any gene: 5. CDR1 is LGHNA, CDR2 YNFKEQ, per germline. CDR3 residues: CASSPLAGFDEQYF. CDR3 DNA: TGTGCCAGCAGCCCACTAGCGGGATTCGACGAGCAGTACTTC.